Below are 8 T cell receptor beta chains sequenced from a single sample in a study of vaccination and CD4 T cells after COVID-19. These TCRs' antigens remain unknown. The study sequenced cultured CD4+ T cell DNA using the Oncomine TCR Beta short-read assay. Using its own MiXCR run on the PCR reads, TCRdb lists one record per CDR3 protein. The sample consists of roughly 10,000 distinct CDR3 sequences, less than 60% of them appearing once. Treatment: approximately nine-day PBMC culture with coronavirus spike peptide pools or control peptides (ViraFEST assay). Sequencing was done on a sample of CD4+ T cells from blood, cultured in vitro. The receptors here all came from a human donor who had recovered from COVID-19.

The V gene is TRBV12-3 or TRBV12-4, the J gene TRBJ2-5, with TRBD1 as a possible D gene (5 bases). This CDR3 is 13 amino acids long. V lost 1 base, J lost 5 bases, and 8 bases lay in between. CDR3 loop: CASSLGQSETQYF. CDR3 bases: TGTGCCAGCAGTTTAGGACAGTCGGAGACCCAGTACTTC.

This clonotype appeared a few times. The chain employs TRBV20-1 and TRBJ2-1; no clear D. Germline CDR1 is DFQATT and CDR2 is SNEGSKA (reference sequence). The V end lost 6 bases, the J end lost 2 bases, and 8 bases lay between the germline ends. The CDR3 covers 12 residues. CDR3 DNA sequence: TGCAGTGCCCGGGTCCCCTACAATGAGCAGTTCTTC. Amino acid sequence: CSARVPYNEQFF.

The CDR3 nucleotides read TGTGCCAGCAGCTTACTCGGCGGGGGGAGCTCCTACGAGCAGTACTTC. It codes for CASSLLGGGSSYEQYF. The chain employs TRBV5-4 and TRBJ2-7, with 8 bases identical to TRBD2. The ends lost 2 bases at V and 0 bases at J; junction bases unmatched: 7. The CDR3 sequence is 16 residues long. CDR1 and CDR2 from the germline V gene are SGHNT and YYREEE (reference sequence).

V is TRBV7-9 and J is TRBJ2-1, with 7 nucleotides matching TRBD2. The germline gives CDR1 SEHNR, CDR2 FQNEAQ (reference sequence). The CDR3 is made up of 16 amino acids. Trimming removed 2 bases from V and 0 bases from J; junction bases left unmatched: 4. This chain's CDR3 is CASSLWGGSSYNEQFF. The CDR3 bases are TGTGCCAGCAGCTTATGGGGGGGAAGCTCCTACAATGAGCAGTTCTTC.

The rearrangement joins TRBV5-4 to TRBJ1-6; 10 positions match TRBD1. The germline gives CDR1 SGHNT, CDR2 YYREEE (reference sequence). V dropped 4 bases and J dropped 9; count of bases not matched to a gene: 4. The CDR3 runs 14 residues. In DNA form, the CDR3 reads TGTGCCAGCAGCCCGGGACAGGGGAGTTCACCCCTCCACTTT. The encoded protein is CASSPGQGSSPLHF.

The chain recombines TRBV7-2 with TRBJ1-2, with 8 bases aligning to TRBD1. The V and J ends lost 6 bases and 6 bases, in that order; junction bases with no gene match: 6. The V gene's germline CDR1 is SGHTA and CDR2 FQGNSA. This CDR3 has 13 residues. CDR3 residues: CASSQDREDGYTF. The DNA of the CDR3 is TGTGCCAGCAGTCAGGACAGGGAAGATGGCTACACCTTC.

The chain carries TRBV7-6 and TRBJ1-1; a weak D match, TRBD1 (5 bases). This CDR3 has 13 amino acids. In germline, CDR1 is SGHVS, CDR2 FNYEAQ. Between the trimmed V and J ends, which lost 3 bases and 2 bases, there was a span of 7 bases. This CDR3 is CASSLDTNTEAFF. The CDR3, as DNA: TGTGCCAGCAGCTTGGACACTAACACTGAAGCTTTCTTT.

CDR3 DNA sequence: TGTGCCAGTAGTCCCGAAGGATACATGAACACTGAAGCTTTCTTT. Amino acids: CASSPEGYMNTEAFF. The J gene is TRBJ1-1, the V gene TRBV19; D remains unclear. In germline, CDR1 is LNHDA, CDR2 SQIVND (reference sequence). The CDR3 loop spans 15 amino acids. V lost 5 bases to trimming and J lost 0 bases, with 13 bases between them.